The 27 T cell receptor beta chains below come from one sample, sequenced in a study of type 1 regulatory T cells. TCRdb ran MiXCR on the reads and lists one entry per CDR3 protein. The sample yields tens of thousands of distinct CDR3 sequences, under 25% seen once. The antigens for these receptors are not known. The study's findings and limits: Type 1 regulatory T cells had a more restricted TCR repertoire than non-type 1 regulatory T cells.

Sequenced: cultured type 1 regulatory T (Tr1) cells, either the whole culture or a sorted fraction (not recorded which). Every receptor here comes from a human donor in good health.

Only a few counts were recorded for this clonotype. V usage is TRBV7-9 and J usage is TRBJ1-2; D uncertain. This CDR3 is built from 13 residues. The V gene's germline CDR1 is SEHNR and CDR2 FQNEAQ (reference sequence). V lost 5 bases to trimming and J lost 7 bases, with 14 bases between them. The CDR3 sequence is CASSQNDGGGYTF. In DNA form, the CDR3 reads TGTGCCAGCAGCCAGAACGACGGAGGTGGCTACACCTTC.

In its sample, this clonotype was seen a few times. The J gene is TRBJ2-7, the V gene TRBV5-1, with D perhaps matching TRBD1 or TRBD2 (5 bases each). This CDR3 has 14 residues. The germline gives CDR1 SGHRS, CDR2 YFSETQ. The germline V and J ends were trimmed by 3 bases and 0 bases, with 10 bases remaining between them. CDR3 in DNA: TGCGCCAGCAGCTCGGGACGGCTCTCCTACGAGCAGTACTTC. It specifies CASSSGRLSYEQYF.

The chain joins TRBV29-1 to TRBJ1-1, with D hard to call. Trimming removed 6 bases at V and 3 bases at J, with 11 bases between. This CDR3 comprises 12 residues. Germline lookup yields CDR1 SQVTM and CDR2 ANQGSEA. The CDR3 here is CSVFDGYTEAFF. CDR3 nucleotides: TGCAGCGTCTTTGACGGCTACACTGAAGCTTTCTTT.

The chain has TRBV12-3 or TRBV12-4 and TRBJ2-7, with 12 positions matching TRBD2. J was trimmed by 6 bases and V by 0 bases; bases with no gene match: 0. The CDR3 consists of 14 residues. The CDR3 loop is CASSLAGLAGEQYF. The CDR3 coding sequence is TGTGCCAGCAGTTTAGCGGGACTAGCGGGCGAGCAGTACTTC.

As to this clonotype: This could be a read error, since a much larger clone is one nucleotide away. Since no conserved phenylalanine or tryptophan closes the CDR3, a read error is the likely cause. DNA of the CDR3: TGCGCCAGCAGCCTGGACCCAGGGAACACCGGGGAGCTGTTTTCT. Amino acid sequence: CASSLDPGNTGELFS. V and J are TRBV5-1 and TRBJ2-2; D not resolved. Germline CDR1 is SGHRS and CDR2 is YFSETQ. V was clipped by 4 bases and J by 1 base, with 11 bases between them. CDR3 length equals 15 residues.

V and J are TRBV21-1 and TRBJ2-7; TRBD1 is the table's D call, not checked against the DNA. TRBV21-1 is deemed a pseudogene. The CDR3 consists of 18 residues. The CDR3 here is CASSKHLVGQAPPYEQYF. The CDR3 DNA is TGTGCCAGCAGCAAACACTTAGTAGGACAGGCTCCCCCCTACGAGCAGTACTTC.

This clonotype occurred a few times. The chain combines TRBV27 with TRBJ2-7, with D uncertain. Between the trimmed V and J ends, which lost 6 bases and 5 bases, there was a span of 14 bases. The CDR3 loop spans 13 amino acids. The germline V gene has CDR1 MNHEY and CDR2 SMNVEV (reference sequence). CDR3 in DNA: TGTGCCAGCAGGCAAGTTAACCGGGACGAGCAGTACTTC. Translation: CASRQVNRDEQYF.

The chain is built from TRBV7-8 and TRBJ2-1; 10 bases match TRBD2. The CDR3 runs 14 residues. V lost 9 bases, J lost 5 bases, and 7 bases stayed unmatched. Per the germline V gene, CDR1 is SGHVS and CDR2 is FQNEAQ. The CDR3 DNA follows: TGTGCCAGTAGCGGGAGGCCAGCCCACAATGAGCAGTTCTTC. The encoded protein is CASSGRPAHNEQFF.

At least ten counts were recorded for this clonotype. The chain recombines TRBV20-1 with TRBJ2-1, with D perhaps given as TRBD1 or TRBD2 (5 bases each). The CDR3 is 13 amino acids. V gave up 6 bases and J gave up 4 bases, with 13 bases separating them. Germline CDR1 and CDR2: DFQATT and SNEGSKA (reference sequence). The CDR3 coding sequence is TGCAGTGCGACAGACGGGATTTACAATGAGCAGTTCTTC. Amino acid sequence: CSATDGIYNEQFF.

V is TRBV27 and J is TRBJ1-5, with D unclear. The V and J ends lost 5 bases and 1 base respectively, with 12 bases between them. Germline CDR1 MNHEY, CDR2 SMNVEV (reference sequence). This CDR3 spans 15 amino acids. The CDR3 DNA reads TGTGCCAGCAGTCAATTTAGAGGAAGCAATCAGCCCCAGCATTTT. This encodes CASSQFRGSNQPQHF.

This clonotype was seen many times. The genes are TRBV5-1 and TRBJ2-1; 11 bases match TRBD2. The junction had 13 bases not matched to a gene; V was cut back by 8 bases and J by 0 bases. The germline gives CDR1 SGHRS, CDR2 YFSETQ. This CDR3 spans 18 amino acids. The CDR3 spells CARRVGSGRAVSYNEQFF. The CDR3 nucleotides read TGCGCCAGAAGAGTCGGTAGCGGGAGGGCCGTCTCCTACAATGAGCAGTTCTTC.

The CDR3 DNA sequence: TGTGCCAGCAGCGAGAGCTCCTACGAGCAGTACTTC. The encoded protein is CASSESSYEQYF. The genes are TRBV5-6 and TRBJ2-7; D is undetermined. With 4 bases removed from V and 0 bases from J, the gap between germline ends came to 5 bases. The CDR3 extends over 12 amino acids. Per germline, CDR1 SGHDT and CDR2 YYEEEE.

V is TRBV9 and J is TRBJ2-2; 8 positions match TRBD2. Per the germline V gene, CDR1 is SGDLS and CDR2 is YYNGEE. J gave up 8 bases and V 3 bases, and 3 bases lay outside the gene matches. The CDR3 is 13 residues long. In DNA, the CDR3 is TGTGCCAGCAGCGAACTAGCGGAGGGGGAGCTGTTTTTT. Translated, it gives CASSELAEGELFF.

This clonotype has a handful of counts. The rearrangement joins TRBV5-1 to TRBJ2-3, with TRBD1 matching 9 bases. Germline loops: CDR1 SGHRS, CDR2 YFSETQ. The CDR3 contains 17 residues. The ends lost 3 bases at V and 5 bases at J; junction bases unmatched: 13. The CDR3 is CASSWDQQGAREDTQYF. CDR3 sequence (DNA): TGCGCCAGCAGCTGGGACCAACAGGGGGCGAGGGAAGATACGCAGTATTTT.

Many counts were recorded for this clonotype. The genes are TRBV30 and TRBJ1-1, with 12 nucleotides matching TRBD1. After removal of 6 bases from V and 5 bases from J, the junction contained 7 bases not matched to a gene. This CDR3 spans 14 amino acids. Germline loops: CDR1 GTSNPN, CDR2 SVGIG (reference sequence). The DNA of the CDR3 is TGTGCCTGCCCGGGACAGGGGGCAATGACTGAAGCTTTCTTT. Protein sequence: CACPGQGAMTEAFF.

CDR3 sequence reads: CASSIAAGNTEAFF. The CDR3 nucleotides are TGTGCCAGTAGTATTGCAGCGGGGAACACTGAAGCTTTCTTT. J is TRBJ1-1 and V is TRBV19; D is unresolved. The CDR3 consists of 14 residues. V was cut by 3 bases and J by 1 base, with 9 bases left in between. CDR1 LNHDA and CDR2 SQIVND come from the germline V gene (reference sequence).

This clonotype was detected a few times. The chain recombines TRBV7-3 with TRBJ2-3; D gene unclear. The CDR3 consists of 15 residues. CDR1 is SGHTA and CDR2 is FQGTGA in the germline V gene. V lost 4 bases and J lost 0, with 11 bases in between. The CDR3 spells CASSSLDSSTDTQYF. Here the CDR3 DNA reads TGTGCCAGCAGCTCTTTAGATTCTAGCACAGATACGCAGTATTTT.

CDR3 loop: CASRDIGGQGEGSEQFF. For the CDR3, the DNA is TGTGCCAGCAGAGATATTGGGGGACAGGGGGAAGGAAGTGAGCAGTTCTTC. The chain has TRBV12-3 or TRBV12-4 and TRBJ2-1; 11 bases are shared with TRBD1. The CDR3 covers 17 residues. Trimming took 6 bases from V and 9 from J; bases not matched to a gene: 16.

This rearrangement joins TRBV12-3 or TRBV12-4 to TRBJ1-1; TRBD1 matches at 9 bases. This CDR3 region has 14 residues. Trimming at V came to 3 bases and at J to 6 bases, leaving 5 bases not matched to a gene. The CDR3 coding sequence is TGTGCCAGCAGTTTTTCACAGGGGGCACCTGAAGCTTTCTTT. It translates to CASSFSQGAPEAFF.

This clonotype came up many times. This chain joins TRBV12-3 or TRBV12-4 and TRBJ2-1; 8 bases match TRBD2. The J segment lost 7 bases and the V segment lost 6 bases, leaving 5 bases of the junction unmatched. The CDR3 has 13 residues. The CDR3 sequence: CASRLAGGNEQFF. CDR3 nucleotide sequence: TGTGCCAGCAGGCTGGCGGGAGGTAATGAGCAGTTCTTC.

This clonotype turned up a few times. The rearrangement links TRBV15 to TRBJ2-3, with 10 bases identical to TRBD2. J lost 2 bases, V lost 2 bases, and 4 bases had no gene match. The CDR3 has 16 amino acids. Germline loops: CDR1 LNHNV, CDR2 YYDKDF (reference sequence). The DNA for the CDR3 is TGTGCCACCAGCAGATCTAGCGGGGGCTACACAGATACGCAGTATTTT. Amino acids: CATSRSSGGYTDTQYF.

This chain connects TRBV24-1 to TRBJ2-1, with unresolved D. Trimming stripped 2 bases from V and 0 bases from J, with 10 bases between. The CDR3 totals 16 residues. Germline V CDR1 and CDR2: KGHDR, SFDVKD. This CDR3 reads CATSDSFALSYNEQFF. In DNA, the CDR3 is TGTGCCACCAGTGATTCCTTTGCACTCTCCTACAATGAGCAGTTCTTC.

V is TRBV29-1 and J is TRBJ1-3; D gene uncertain. V lost 7 bases to trimming and J lost 7 bases, with 17 bases between them. Germline assignment: CDR1 SQVTM and CDR2 ANQGSEA. CDR3 size: 13 residues. The chain's CDR3 is CSALTAEGNTIYF. The CDR3 DNA reads TGCAGCGCGCTCACCGCTGAAGGTAACACCATATATTTT.

This clonotype was recorded once. This chain joins TRBV5-1 and TRBJ2-7, with a tentative D call TRBD2 (7 bases). Per the germline V gene, CDR1 is SGHRS and CDR2 is YFSETQ. Trimming shortened V by 1 base and J by 5 bases, and 13 bases separated the two germline ends. The CDR3 runs 14 residues. The CDR3 sequence: CASSLRWGGDEQYF. CDR3 sequence (DNA): TGCGCCAGCAGCTTGCGATGGGGGGGCGACGAGCAGTACTTC.

This rearrangement joins TRBV5-1 to TRBJ2-7, with 12 bases lining up with TRBD2. The V segment lost 5 bases and the J segment 5 bases; nucleotides outside the gene matches: 8. CDR1 is SGHRS, CDR2 YFSETQ, per germline. There are 15 residues in the CDR3. CDR3 amino acids: CASRILAGGPNEQYF. In DNA form, the CDR3 reads TGCGCCAGCAGGATTCTAGCGGGAGGGCCCAACGAGCAGTACTTC.

The chain joins TRBV3-1 to TRBJ1-1; possible D gene TRBD1, 6 bases. The CDR3 sequence is 14 residues long. From germline, CDR1 is LGHDT and CDR2 YNNKEL (reference sequence). With 5 bases removed from V and 6 bases from J, the gap between germline ends came to 16 bases. The chain's CDR3 is CASSFRQERAEAFF. DNA for the CDR3: TGTGCCAGCAGCTTTAGACAGGAACGCGCTGAAGCTTTCTTT.

The table lists this clonotype with a few counts. This chain joins TRBV7-2 and TRBJ1-3, with a weak D call TRBD1 (6 bases). The CDR3 is 14 residues long. From germline, CDR1 is SGHTA and CDR2 FQGNSA. V was clipped by 5 bases and J by 4 bases, with 12 bases between them. DNA for the CDR3: TGTGCCAGCAGCGGGGGGGGCTCAGGAAACACCATATATTTT. This translates into CASSGGGSGNTIYF.